This T cell receptor (beta chain) was identified in a study of blood T cell repertoires in COVID-19. Only in-frame clones appear in the TCRdb table, and some are missing; sequencing was by immunoSEQ multiplex PCR. Seen here are fewer than 450,000 clones, more than 75% observed once, and the top ten hold under 6.5%. The CDR3 extends over 13 amino acids. V was shortened by 0 bases and J by 9 bases, with 9 bases between the two germline ends. Per germline, CDR1 SGHDN and CDR2 FVKESK. The TCR was taken from a woman between 45 and 65 years old with COVID-19, enrolled during active disease. The chain is built from TRBV14 and TRBJ2-1; the D is unclear. Specimen: peripheral blood. This CDR3 reads CASSQEWSLEQFF. CDR3 DNA: TGTGCCAGCAGCCAAGAATGGAGCCTTGAGCAGTTCTTC.